The present entry profiles one TCR beta chain with its context. Its antigen is as yet unknown. These data are taken from a study of cytomegalovirus exposure and HLA in healthy donors. Study results and caveats: Evidence from a later analysis indicated that most CMV-associated TCR beta chains looked HLA-restricted.

The V gene lost 1 base and the J gene lost 0 bases, with 15 bases spanning the gap. There are 18 residues in the CDR3. Germline CDR1 reads ENHRY; CDR2 reads SYGVKD. PCR primers comprised 60 Vbeta and 13 Jbeta primers. Assay: immunoSEQ multiplex PCR; the TCRdb copy retains only in-frame clones and omits some. The data hold about 190,000 clones, with approximately 80% observed a single time. This sequence originates from a male donor in good health and CMV-seronegative. Sequences were obtained from PBMCs. The chain couples TRBV10-3 to TRBJ2-2; tentative D call: TRBD2 (6 bases). CDR3 in DNA: TGTGCCATCAGTGAGTTAGGGACTCCTGGGGCGAACACCGGGGAGCTGTTTTTT. Translating gives CAISELGTPGANTGELFF.